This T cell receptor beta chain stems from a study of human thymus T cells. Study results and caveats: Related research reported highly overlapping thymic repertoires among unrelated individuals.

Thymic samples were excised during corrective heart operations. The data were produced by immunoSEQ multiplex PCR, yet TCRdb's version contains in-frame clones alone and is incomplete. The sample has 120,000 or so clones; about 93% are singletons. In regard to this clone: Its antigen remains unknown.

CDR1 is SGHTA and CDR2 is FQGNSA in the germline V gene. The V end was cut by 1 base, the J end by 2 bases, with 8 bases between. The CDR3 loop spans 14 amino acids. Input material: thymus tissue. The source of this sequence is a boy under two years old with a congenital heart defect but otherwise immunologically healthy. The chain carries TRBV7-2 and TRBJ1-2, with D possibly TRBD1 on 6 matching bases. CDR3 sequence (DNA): TGTGCCAGCAGCTTAGTAGGACAGAACTATGGCTACACCTTC. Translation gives CASSLVGQNYGYTF.